What follows is one TCR beta chain and its context. What it recognizes is unknown. The data belong to a study of monozygotic twins with inflammatory bowel disease. The study's findings and limits: It was observed that concordant and discordant twins did not differ in repertoire similarity, possibly given limited power. In these data, no single strong IBD-associated signal or clonotype received support.

The CDR3 totals 15 residues. Germline CDR1 and CDR2: SNHLY and FYNNEI. Per-sample cDNA came from eight separate reactions. For each CDR3 protein, TCRdb gives one entry from its re-call of the 5' RACE reads, without DNA. In all, the sample yields some 200,000 distinct CDR3 sequences. Sequencing input: blood. This TCR came from a human donor with ulcerative colitis or Crohn's disease, or a healthy co-twin of an affected twin (not recorded which). The chain joins TRBV2 to TRBJ2-7; the TRBD2 assignment by TCRdb is unverifiable without DNA. The CDR3 region is CASSLDAGPSYEQYF.